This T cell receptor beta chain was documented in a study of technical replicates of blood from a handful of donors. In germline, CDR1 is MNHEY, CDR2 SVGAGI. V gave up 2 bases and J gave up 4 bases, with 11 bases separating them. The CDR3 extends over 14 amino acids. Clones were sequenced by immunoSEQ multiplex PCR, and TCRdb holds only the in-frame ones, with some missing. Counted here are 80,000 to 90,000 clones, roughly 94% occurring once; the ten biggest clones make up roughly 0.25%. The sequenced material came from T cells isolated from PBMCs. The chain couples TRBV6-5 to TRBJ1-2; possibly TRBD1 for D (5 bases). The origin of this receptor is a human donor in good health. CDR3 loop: CASSYLAGRYGYTF. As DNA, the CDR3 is TGTGCCAGCAGTTACCTGGCGGGGCGCTATGGCTACACCTTC.